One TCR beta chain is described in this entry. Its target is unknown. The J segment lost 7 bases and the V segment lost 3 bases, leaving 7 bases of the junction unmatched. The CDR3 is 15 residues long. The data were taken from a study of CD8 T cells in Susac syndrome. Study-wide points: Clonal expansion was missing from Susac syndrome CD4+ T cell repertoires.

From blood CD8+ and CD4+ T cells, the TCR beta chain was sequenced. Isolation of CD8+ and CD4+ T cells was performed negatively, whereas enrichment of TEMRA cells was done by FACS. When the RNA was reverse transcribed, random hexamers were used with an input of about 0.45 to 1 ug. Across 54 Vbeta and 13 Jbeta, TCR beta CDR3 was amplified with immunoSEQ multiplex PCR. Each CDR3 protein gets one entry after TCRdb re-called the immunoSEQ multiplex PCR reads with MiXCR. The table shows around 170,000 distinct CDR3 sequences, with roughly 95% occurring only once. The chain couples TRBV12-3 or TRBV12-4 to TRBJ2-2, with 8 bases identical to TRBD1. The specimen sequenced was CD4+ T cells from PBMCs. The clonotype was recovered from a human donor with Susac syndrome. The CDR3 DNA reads TGTGCCAGCAGTTTCAGGGGGCGGTTCGGCGGGGAGCTGTTTTTT. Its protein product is CASSFRGRFGGELFF.